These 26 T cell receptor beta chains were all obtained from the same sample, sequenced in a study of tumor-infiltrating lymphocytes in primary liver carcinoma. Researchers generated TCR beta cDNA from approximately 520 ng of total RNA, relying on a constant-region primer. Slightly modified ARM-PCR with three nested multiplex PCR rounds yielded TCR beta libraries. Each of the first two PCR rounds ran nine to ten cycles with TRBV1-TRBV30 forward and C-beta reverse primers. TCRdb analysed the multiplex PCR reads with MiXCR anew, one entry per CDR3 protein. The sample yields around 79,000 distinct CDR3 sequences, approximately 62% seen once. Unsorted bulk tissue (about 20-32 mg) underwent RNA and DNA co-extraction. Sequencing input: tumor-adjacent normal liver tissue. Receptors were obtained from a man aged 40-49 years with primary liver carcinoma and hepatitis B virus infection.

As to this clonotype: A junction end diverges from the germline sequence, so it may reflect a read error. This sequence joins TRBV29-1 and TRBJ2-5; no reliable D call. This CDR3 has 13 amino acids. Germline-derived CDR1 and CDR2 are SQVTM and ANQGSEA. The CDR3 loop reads CTVEVPQQETQYF. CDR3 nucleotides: TGCACCGTTGAAGTCCCCCAACAAGAGACCCAGTACTTC.

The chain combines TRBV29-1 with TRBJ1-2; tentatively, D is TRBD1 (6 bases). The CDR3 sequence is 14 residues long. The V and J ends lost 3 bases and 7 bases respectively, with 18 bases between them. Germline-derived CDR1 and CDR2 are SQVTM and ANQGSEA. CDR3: CSVDQRGSGPGYTF. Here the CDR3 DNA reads TGCAGCGTTGACCAAAGGGGGTCAGGGCCTGGCTACACCTTC.

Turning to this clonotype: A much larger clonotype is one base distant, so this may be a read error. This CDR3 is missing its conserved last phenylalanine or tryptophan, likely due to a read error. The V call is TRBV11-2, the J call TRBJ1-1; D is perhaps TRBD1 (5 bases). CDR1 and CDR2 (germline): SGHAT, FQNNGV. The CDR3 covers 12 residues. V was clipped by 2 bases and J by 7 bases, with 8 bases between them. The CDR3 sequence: CASSLSGHEAFS. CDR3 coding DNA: TGTGCCAGCAGCTTATCAGGGCATGAAGCTTTCTCT.

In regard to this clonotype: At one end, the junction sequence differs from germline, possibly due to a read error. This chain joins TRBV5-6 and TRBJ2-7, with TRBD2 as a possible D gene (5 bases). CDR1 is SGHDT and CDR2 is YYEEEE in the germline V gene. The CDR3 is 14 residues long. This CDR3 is CDSSLGAGPYEQYF. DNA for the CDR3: TGTGACAGCAGCTTGGGAGCAGGTCCCTACGAGCAGTACTTC.

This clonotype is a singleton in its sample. The CDR3 sequence is CASISVGQNNEQFF. CDR3 nucleotide sequence: TGTGCCAGCATTTCAGTTGGACAGAACAATGAGCAGTTCTTC. This rearrangement joins TRBV11-2 to TRBJ2-1; the D gene is possibly TRBD1 (6 bases). V dropped 7 bases and J dropped 5 bases, with 15 bases sitting between them. Per the germline V gene, CDR1 is SGHAT and CDR2 is FQNNGV. This CDR3 has 14 amino acids.

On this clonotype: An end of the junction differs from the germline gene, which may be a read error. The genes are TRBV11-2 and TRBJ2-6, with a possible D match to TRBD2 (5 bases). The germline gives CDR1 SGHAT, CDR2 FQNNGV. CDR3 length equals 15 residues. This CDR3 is CATQRPCSGDNVLTF. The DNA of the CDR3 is TGTGCCACTCAGCGGCCGTGCTCTGGGGACAACGTCCTGACTTTC. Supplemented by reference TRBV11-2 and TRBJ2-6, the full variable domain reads EAGVAQSPRYKIIEKRQSVAFWCNPISGHATLYWYQQILGQGPKLLIQFQNNGVVDDSQLPKDRFSAERLKGVDSTLKIQPAKLEDSAVYLCATQRPCSGDNVLTFGAGSRLTVL.

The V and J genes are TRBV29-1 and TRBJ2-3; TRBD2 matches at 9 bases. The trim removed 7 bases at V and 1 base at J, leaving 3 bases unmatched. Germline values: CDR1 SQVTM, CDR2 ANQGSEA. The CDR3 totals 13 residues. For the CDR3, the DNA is TGCAGCGCCCAGCGGGGGGGCACAGATACGCAGTATTTT. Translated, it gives CSAQRGGTDTQYF.

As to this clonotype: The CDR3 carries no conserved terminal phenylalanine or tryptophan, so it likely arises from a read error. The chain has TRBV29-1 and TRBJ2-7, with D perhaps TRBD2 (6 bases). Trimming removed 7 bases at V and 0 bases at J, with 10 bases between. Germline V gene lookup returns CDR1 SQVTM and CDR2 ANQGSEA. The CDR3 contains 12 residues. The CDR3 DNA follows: TGCAGCGCGCGGGGTGGCTCCTACGAGCAGTACATC. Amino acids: CSARGGSYEQYI.

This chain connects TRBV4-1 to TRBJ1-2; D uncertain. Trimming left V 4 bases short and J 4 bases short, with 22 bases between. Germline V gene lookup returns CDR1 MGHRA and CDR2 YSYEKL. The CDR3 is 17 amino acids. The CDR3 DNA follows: TGCGCCAGCAGCCTAGGGCCCGCAGGTGGCAGTAGCTATGGCTACACCTTC. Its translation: CASSLGPAGGSSYGYTF.

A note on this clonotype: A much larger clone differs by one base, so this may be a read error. The CDR3 loop is CRVELGLMNTEAFF. CDR3 nucleotides: TGCAGAGTTGAACTTGGCCTCATGAACACTGAAGCTTTCTTT. The chain has TRBV29-1 and TRBJ1-1, with no clear D. Germline values: CDR1 SQVTM, CDR2 ANQGSEA. CDR3 length: 14 amino acids.

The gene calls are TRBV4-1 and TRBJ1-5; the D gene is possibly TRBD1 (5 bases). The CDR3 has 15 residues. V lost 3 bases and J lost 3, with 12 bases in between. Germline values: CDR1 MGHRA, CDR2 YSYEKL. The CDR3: CASSQGVDNNQPQHF. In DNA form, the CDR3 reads TGCGCCAGCAGCCAGGGGGTCGATAACAATCAGCCCCAGCATTTT.

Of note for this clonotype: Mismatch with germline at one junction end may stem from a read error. CDR3 region: CASRGLRDRGQPRHF. CDR3 bases: TGTGCCAGCAGGGGCCTAAGGGACAGGGGTCAGCCCCGGCATTTT. The chain couples TRBV6-2 or TRBV6-3 to TRBJ1-5, with 10 bases aligning to TRBD1. Per the germline V gene, CDR1 is MNHEY and CDR2 is SVGEGT. The CDR3 has 15 amino acids.

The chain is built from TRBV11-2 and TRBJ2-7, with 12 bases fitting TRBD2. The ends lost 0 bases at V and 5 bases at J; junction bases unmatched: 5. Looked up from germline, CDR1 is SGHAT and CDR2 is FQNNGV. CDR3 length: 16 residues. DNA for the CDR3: TGTGCCAGCAGCTTAGAGCTCCTAGCGGGAGGGCACGAGCAGTACTTC. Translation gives CASSLELLAGGHEQYF.

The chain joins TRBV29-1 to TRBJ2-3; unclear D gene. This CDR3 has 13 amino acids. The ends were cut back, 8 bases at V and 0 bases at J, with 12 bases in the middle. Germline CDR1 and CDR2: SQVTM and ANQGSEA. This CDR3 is CSFRVASTDTQYF. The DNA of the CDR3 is TGCAGCTTCCGGGTAGCTAGCACAGATACGCAGTATTTT.

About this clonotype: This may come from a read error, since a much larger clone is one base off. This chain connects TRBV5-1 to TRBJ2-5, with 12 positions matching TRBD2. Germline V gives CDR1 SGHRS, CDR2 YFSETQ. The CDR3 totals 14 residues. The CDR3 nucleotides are TGCGCCAACAGCTTGGGACTAGCGGGAGAGACCCAGTACTTC. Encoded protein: CANSLGLAGETQYF.

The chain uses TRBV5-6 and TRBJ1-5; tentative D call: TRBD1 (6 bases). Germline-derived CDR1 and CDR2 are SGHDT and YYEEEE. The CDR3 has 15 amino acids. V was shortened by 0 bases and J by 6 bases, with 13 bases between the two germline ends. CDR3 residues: CASSLVGGPSQPQHF. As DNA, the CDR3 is TGTGCCAGCAGCTTGGTTGGGGGGCCCAGTCAGCCCCAGCATTTT.

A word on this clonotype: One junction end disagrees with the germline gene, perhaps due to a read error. The CDR3 sequence is CPSSYWIQETQYF. The CDR3 coding sequence is TGTCCCAGTAGCTATTGGATTCAAGAGACCCAGTACTTC. The rearrangement joins TRBV11-2 to TRBJ2-5; D not resolved. CDR1 is SGHAT, CDR2 FQNNGV, per germline. CDR3 length: 13 amino acids.

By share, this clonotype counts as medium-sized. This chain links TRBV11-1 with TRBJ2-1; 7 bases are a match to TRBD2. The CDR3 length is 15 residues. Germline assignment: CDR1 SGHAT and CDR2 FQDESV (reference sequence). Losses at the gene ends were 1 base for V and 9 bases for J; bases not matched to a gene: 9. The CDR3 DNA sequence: TGTGCCAGCAGCTTAGAGGCTAGCGGTACTGGTGAGCAGTTCTTC. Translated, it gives CASSLEASGTGEQFF.

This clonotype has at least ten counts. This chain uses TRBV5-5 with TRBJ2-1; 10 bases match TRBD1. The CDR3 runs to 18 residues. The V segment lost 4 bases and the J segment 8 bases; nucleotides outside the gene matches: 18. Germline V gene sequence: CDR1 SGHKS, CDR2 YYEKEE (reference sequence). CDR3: CASSLSPGTGVGGYEQFF. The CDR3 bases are TGTGCCAGCAGCCTGAGTCCCGGGACAGGGGTAGGCGGCTATGAGCAGTTCTTC.

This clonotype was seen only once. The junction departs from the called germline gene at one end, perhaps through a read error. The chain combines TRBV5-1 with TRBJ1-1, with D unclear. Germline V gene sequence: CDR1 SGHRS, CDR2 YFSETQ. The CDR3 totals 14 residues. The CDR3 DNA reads TGCGCCAGCGGCTTGGGCTTGACGGACACTGAAGCTTTCTTT. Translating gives CASGLGLTDTEAFF.

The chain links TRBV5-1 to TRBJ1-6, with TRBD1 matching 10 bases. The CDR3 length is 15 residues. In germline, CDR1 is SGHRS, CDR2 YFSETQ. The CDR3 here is CDSSLEGQGSSPLHF. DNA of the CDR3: TGCGACAGTAGCTTGGAGGGACAGGGGTCCTCACCCCTCCACTTT.

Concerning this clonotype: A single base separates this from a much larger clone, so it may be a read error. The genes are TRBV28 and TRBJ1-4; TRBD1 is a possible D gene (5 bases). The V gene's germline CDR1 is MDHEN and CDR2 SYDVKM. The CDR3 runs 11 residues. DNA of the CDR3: TGTACCAGCAGTTCCGGGGGAAAACTGTTTTTT. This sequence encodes CTSSSGGKLFF.

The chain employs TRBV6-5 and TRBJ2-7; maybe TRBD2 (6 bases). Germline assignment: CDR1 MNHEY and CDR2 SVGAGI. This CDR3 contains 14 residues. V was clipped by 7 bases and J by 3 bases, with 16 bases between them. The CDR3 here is CASKRAGVSYEQYF. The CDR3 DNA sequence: TGTGCCAGCAAACGAGCGGGCGTAAGCTACGAGCAGTACTTC.

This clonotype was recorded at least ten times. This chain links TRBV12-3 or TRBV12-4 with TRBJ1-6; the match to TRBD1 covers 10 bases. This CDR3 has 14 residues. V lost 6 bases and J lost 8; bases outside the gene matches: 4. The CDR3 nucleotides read TGTGCCAGCAGCTCCGGGACAGGGGATTCACCCCTCCACTTT. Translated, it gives CASSSGTGDSPLHF.

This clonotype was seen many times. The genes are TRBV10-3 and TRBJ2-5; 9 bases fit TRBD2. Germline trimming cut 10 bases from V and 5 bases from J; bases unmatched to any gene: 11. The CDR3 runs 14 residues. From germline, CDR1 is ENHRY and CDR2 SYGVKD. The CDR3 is CATVPGLAMETQYF. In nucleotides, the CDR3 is TGTGCCACCGTGCCAGGACTAGCGATGGAGACCCAGTACTTC.

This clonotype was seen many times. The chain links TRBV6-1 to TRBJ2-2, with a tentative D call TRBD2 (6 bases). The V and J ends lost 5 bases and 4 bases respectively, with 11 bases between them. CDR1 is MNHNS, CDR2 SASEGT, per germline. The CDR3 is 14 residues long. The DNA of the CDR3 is TGTGCCAGCAGTCTCGGGAGAAGCACCGGGGAGCTGTTTTTT. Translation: CASSLGRSTGELFF.